This TCR beta chain emerged from a study of radiation and T cells in renal cell carcinoma. Study conclusions and caveats: Only small tumor regions of 0.85 to 1 g were sampled.

As to this clone: The antigen is unknown.

As for treatment: treatment-naive control, cytoreductive nephrectomy. The protocol was immunoSEQ multiplex PCR, while the TCRdb copy is restricted to in-frame clones and leaves out a portion. The sample holds 15,000 to 18,000 clones, around 60% seen once. The ends were cut back, 4 bases at V and 5 bases at J, with 15 bases in the middle. Germline V gene sequence: CDR1 SQVTM, CDR2 ANQGSEA. This CDR3 region has 13 residues. V usage is TRBV29-1 and J usage is TRBJ2-7; D is undetermined. Material: tumor tissue, obtained from a patient whose treatment was nephrectomy without radiotherapy. The origin of this receptor is a man aged 50 or older with renal cell carcinoma. CDR3 sequence: CSVATIGRNEQYF. The CDR3, as DNA: TGCAGCGTTGCTACTATAGGCAGGAACGAGCAGTACTTC.